Detailed here is one T cell receptor (beta chain). The CDR3 is made up of 15 amino acids. Germline V gene lookup returns CDR1 SNHLY and CDR2 FYNNEI. V was clipped by 6 bases and J by 1 base, with 10 bases between them. This sample is part of a study of shared T cell receptors in the human thymus. Sequencing was performed with immunoSEQ multiplex PCR; in TCRdb, only in-frame clones are kept and a portion is missing. The table lists 700,000 or so clones, 80% to 90% of them singletons. The sample was also linked to a second study, of human thymus T cells. In that study: Those donating were healthy Finnish infants in corrective surgery for congenital heart defects. The thymus was resected at corrective cardiac surgery. Among thymic and blood repertoires, usage of V and J genes appeared biased. Thymic repertoires overlap heavily among unrelated individuals, related research has reported.

The receptor was isolated from a girl younger than two with a congenital heart defect. The chain employs TRBV2 and TRBJ2-6; D is unresolved. The specimen sequenced was thymocytes. For the CDR3, the DNA is TGTGCCAGCAGAGGCAGGCCATCTGGGGCCAACGTCCTGACTTTC. Protein: CASRGRPSGANVLTF.